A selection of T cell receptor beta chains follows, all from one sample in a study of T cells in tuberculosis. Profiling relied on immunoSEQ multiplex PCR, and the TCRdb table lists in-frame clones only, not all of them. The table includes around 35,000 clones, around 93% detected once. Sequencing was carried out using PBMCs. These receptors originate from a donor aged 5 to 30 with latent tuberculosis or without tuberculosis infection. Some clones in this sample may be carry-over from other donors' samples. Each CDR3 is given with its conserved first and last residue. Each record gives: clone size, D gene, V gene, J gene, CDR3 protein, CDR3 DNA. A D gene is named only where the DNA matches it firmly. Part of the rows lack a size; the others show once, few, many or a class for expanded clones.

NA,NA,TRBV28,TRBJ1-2,CASSQPMDSAYTF,TGTGCCAGCAGCCAACCCATGGACAGTGCCTACACCTTC
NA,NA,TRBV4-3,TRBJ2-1,CASSQDRSSFYNEQFF,TGCGCCAGCAGCCAAGATCGGTCTAGCTTCTACAATGAGCAGTTCTTC
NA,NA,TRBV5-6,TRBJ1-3,CASSLVQSNGNTIYF,TGTGCCAGCAGCTTGGTACAGTCTAATGGAAACACCATATATTTT
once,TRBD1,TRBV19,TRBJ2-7,CASAGGNEQYF,TGTGCCAGTGCAGGGGGCAACGAGCAGTACTTC
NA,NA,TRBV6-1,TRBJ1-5,CASSEDRASQPQHF,TGTGCCAGCAGTGAAGACAGGGCTTCTCAGCCCCAGCATTTT
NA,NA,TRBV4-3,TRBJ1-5,CASSQYLDRSQPQHF,TGCGCCAGCAGCCAATATCTGGACAGAAGTCAGCCCCAGCATTTT
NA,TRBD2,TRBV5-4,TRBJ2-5,CASSSGLAQETQYF,TGTGCCAGCAGCTCGGGACTAGCGCAAGAGACCCAGTACTTC
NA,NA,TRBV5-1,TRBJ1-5,CASSPGWEQPDQPQHF,TGCGCCAGCAGCCCCGGATGGGAGCAGCCCGATCAGCCCCAGCATTTT
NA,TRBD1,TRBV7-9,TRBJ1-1,CASSPQGSFEEAFF,TGTGCCAGCAGCCCACAGGGGAGTTTTGAGGAAGCTTTCTTT
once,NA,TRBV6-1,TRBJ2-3,CASSDRALGTDTQYF,TGTGCCAGCAGTGACAGGGCTTTAGGGACAGATACGCAGTATTTT
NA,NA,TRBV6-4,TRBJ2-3,CASSDKRDTQYF,TGTGCCAGCAGTGACAAGAGGGATACGCAGTATTTT
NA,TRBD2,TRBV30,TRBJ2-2,CAWSVEAGVNTGELFF,TGTGCCTGGAGTGTAGAAGCGGGGGTGAACACCGGGGAGCTGTTTTTT
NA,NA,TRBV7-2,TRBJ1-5,CASKYQGLSNQPQHF,TGTGCCAGCAAGTACCAGGGGCTCAGCAATCAGCCCCAGCATTTT
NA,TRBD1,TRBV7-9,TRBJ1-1,CASSDRGQGTTEAFF,TGTGCCAGCAGCGATAGAGGACAGGGGACCACTGAAGCTTTCTTT
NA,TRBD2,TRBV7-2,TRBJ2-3,CASSLAGGGGGTDTQYF,TGTGCCAGCAGCTTAGCCGGCGGCGGGGGAGGCACAGATACGCAGTATTTT
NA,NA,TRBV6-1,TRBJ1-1,CASTRTIEAFF,TGTGCCAGCACGAGGACTATAGAGGCTTTCTTT
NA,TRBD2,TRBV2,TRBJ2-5,CASNPDSGVGETQYF,TGTGCCAGCAACCCGGATAGCGGGGTCGGGGAGACCCAGTACTTC
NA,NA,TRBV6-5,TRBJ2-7,CASRRDFSYEQYF,TGTGCCAGCAGGCGGGACTTCTCCTACGAGCAGTACTTC
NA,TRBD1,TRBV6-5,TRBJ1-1,CASSSGQRNTEAFF,TGTGCCAGCAGTTCGGGACAGAGGAACACTGAAGCTTTCTTT
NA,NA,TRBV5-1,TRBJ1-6,CASSFAMAGSSYNSPLHF,TGCGCCAGCAGCTTTGCAATGGCGGGGAGCTCCTATAATTCACCCCTCCACTTT
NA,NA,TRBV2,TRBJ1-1,CASSDSQGAAEAFF,TGTGCCAGCAGTGATAGTCAGGGCGCAGCTGAAGCTTTCTTT
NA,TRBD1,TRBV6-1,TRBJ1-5,CATVGQFSNQPQHF,TGTGCCACCGTGGGACAGTTTAGCAATCAGCCCCAGCATTTT
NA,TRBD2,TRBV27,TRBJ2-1,CASRATSGGASEQFF,TGTGCCAGCAGAGCCACTAGCGGGGGGGCTAGTGAGCAGTTCTTC
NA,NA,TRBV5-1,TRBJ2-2,CASSDLGQRNTGELFF,TGCGCCAGCAGTGACCTTGGGCAACGGAACACCGGGGAGCTGTTTTTT